This T cell receptor (beta chain) was sequenced for a study of T cell responses to AZD1222 COVID-19 vaccine. CDR1 SGHTA and CDR2 FQGTGA come from the germline V gene. Trimming left V 3 bases short and J 7 bases short, with 10 bases between. This CDR3 spans 14 amino acids. Whole-study results and caveats: The sample set comprised mostly white British donors with more females, and clonal diversity was possibly underestimated. Nearly half of the spike-specific TCRs reportedly recognize variant regions that carry no mutations. There were repertoire samples only from the period after the peak T cell response. Regions 160-218 and 743-854 held dominance among vaccine-associated CD4 TCRs, which spanned spike.

Turning to this clone: What it recognizes is unknown.

The protocol was immunoSEQ multiplex PCR, while the TCRdb copy is restricted to in-frame clones and leaves out a portion. This sample yields more than 85,000 clones, of which 70% to 90% are seen a single time; roughly 18% belongs to the top ten. V gene TRBV7-3 combines with J gene TRBJ1-6, with D unresolved. The input for sequencing was peripheral blood, taken on day 0 of AZD1222 vaccination. The receptor was derived from an adult in good health. This CDR3 reads CASSLAGTNSPLHF. The DNA of the CDR3 is TGTGCCAGCAGCTTGGCGGGAACGAATTCACCCCTCCACTTT.